The 8 T cell receptor beta chains in this list originate from one sample, sequenced in a study of shared clonotypes between healthy human individuals. Sequencing used immunoSEQ multiplex PCR; TCRdb keeps in-frame clones, though not all of them. The sample shows about 1.4 million clones, more than 95% of them seen only once. Sequenced material: naive CD4+ T cells sorted from blood. The subset here: CD45RA+ positively selected. These receptors all come from a man aged 25 to 40 in good health.

This sequence joins TRBV7-9 and TRBJ2-6; D might be TRBD1 or TRBD2, each matching 6 bases. Looked up from germline, CDR1 is SEHNR and CDR2 is FQNEAQ (reference sequence). CDR3 size: 14 residues. The V and J ends lost 10 bases and 2 bases respectively, with 12 bases between them. The CDR3 protein is CATGAAAGANVLTF. CDR3 DNA sequence: TGTGCCACGGGGGCTGCAGCTGGGGCCAACGTCCTGACTTTC.

A note on this clone: A junction end diverges from the germline sequence, so it may reflect a read error. The V and J genes are TRBV27 and TRBJ1-2; no definite D call. CDR1 is MNHEY and CDR2 is SMNVEV in the germline V gene (reference sequence). CDR3 length: 13 residues. CDR3 protein: CASSLSRWGGYTF. The CDR3 DNA is TGTGCCAGCAGCTTATCCCGCTGGGGTGGCTACACCTTC.

This chain uses TRBV28 with TRBJ2-7; maybe TRBD1 (6 bases). From germline, CDR1 is MDHEN and CDR2 SYDVKM. V lost 4 bases and J 12 bases, leaving 16 bases between the germline ends. The CDR3 is 12 amino acids. In nucleotides, the CDR3 is TGTGCCAGCAGTTCTCCGGGACACCAGGCGTACTTC. Its protein product is CASSSPGHQAYF.

Turning to this clone: Other DNA sequences within the sample encode an identical CDR3. V gene TRBV5-1 combines with J gene TRBJ1-1; D is uncertain. Trimming pared 0 bases from V and 2 bases from J, leaving 5 bases between. This CDR3 is 13 amino acids long. Germline CDR1 is SGHRS and CDR2 is YFSETQ. The CDR3 here is CASSLGSNTEAFF. The CDR3 coding sequence is TGCGCCAGCAGCTTGGGGTCCAACACTGAAGCTTTCTTT.

The chain has TRBV7-8 and TRBJ1-1; D is possibly TRBD1 (5 bases). Germline-derived CDR1 and CDR2 are SGHVS and FQNEAQ. Trimming removed 2 bases from V and 0 bases from J, with 13 bases in between. The CDR3 extends over 16 amino acids. CDR3 nucleotides: TGTGCCAGCAGCTTATACACGGGGGATATGAACACTGAAGCTTTCTTT. Translating gives CASSLYTGDMNTEAFF.

The genes are TRBV28 and TRBJ2-2, with a tentative D call TRBD2 (6 bases). The V gene's germline CDR1 is MDHEN and CDR2 SYDVKM. With 6 bases removed from V and 6 bases from J, the gap between germline ends came to 8 bases. There are 12 residues in the CDR3. The CDR3 spells CASRGGAGELFF. The CDR3 nucleotides are TGTGCCAGCAGGGGAGGCGCCGGGGAGCTGTTTTTT.

This sequence joins TRBV6-1 and TRBJ2-1, with 7 positions matching TRBD2. The CDR3 spans 15 residues. CDR1 and CDR2 (germline): MNHNS, SASEGT. Trimming cost V 1 base and J 7 bases; bases outside gene matches: 7. CDR3 region: CASSEVGGERNEQFF. DNA for the CDR3: TGTGCCAGCAGTGAAGTTGGGGGGGAGCGGAATGAGCAGTTCTTC.

Note on this clone: Other DNA sequences in the sample encode the same CDR3. The chain is built from TRBV5-1 and TRBJ2-3, with 8 nucleotides matching TRBD2. The CDR3 extends over 15 amino acids. With V trimmed by 1 base and J by 0 bases, 1 base remained unmatched. Germline CDR1 reads SGHRS; CDR2 reads YFSETQ. As DNA, the CDR3 is TGCGCCAGCAGCTTGACGGGAGGGAGCACAGATACGCAGTATTTT. This codes for CASSLTGGSTDTQYF.